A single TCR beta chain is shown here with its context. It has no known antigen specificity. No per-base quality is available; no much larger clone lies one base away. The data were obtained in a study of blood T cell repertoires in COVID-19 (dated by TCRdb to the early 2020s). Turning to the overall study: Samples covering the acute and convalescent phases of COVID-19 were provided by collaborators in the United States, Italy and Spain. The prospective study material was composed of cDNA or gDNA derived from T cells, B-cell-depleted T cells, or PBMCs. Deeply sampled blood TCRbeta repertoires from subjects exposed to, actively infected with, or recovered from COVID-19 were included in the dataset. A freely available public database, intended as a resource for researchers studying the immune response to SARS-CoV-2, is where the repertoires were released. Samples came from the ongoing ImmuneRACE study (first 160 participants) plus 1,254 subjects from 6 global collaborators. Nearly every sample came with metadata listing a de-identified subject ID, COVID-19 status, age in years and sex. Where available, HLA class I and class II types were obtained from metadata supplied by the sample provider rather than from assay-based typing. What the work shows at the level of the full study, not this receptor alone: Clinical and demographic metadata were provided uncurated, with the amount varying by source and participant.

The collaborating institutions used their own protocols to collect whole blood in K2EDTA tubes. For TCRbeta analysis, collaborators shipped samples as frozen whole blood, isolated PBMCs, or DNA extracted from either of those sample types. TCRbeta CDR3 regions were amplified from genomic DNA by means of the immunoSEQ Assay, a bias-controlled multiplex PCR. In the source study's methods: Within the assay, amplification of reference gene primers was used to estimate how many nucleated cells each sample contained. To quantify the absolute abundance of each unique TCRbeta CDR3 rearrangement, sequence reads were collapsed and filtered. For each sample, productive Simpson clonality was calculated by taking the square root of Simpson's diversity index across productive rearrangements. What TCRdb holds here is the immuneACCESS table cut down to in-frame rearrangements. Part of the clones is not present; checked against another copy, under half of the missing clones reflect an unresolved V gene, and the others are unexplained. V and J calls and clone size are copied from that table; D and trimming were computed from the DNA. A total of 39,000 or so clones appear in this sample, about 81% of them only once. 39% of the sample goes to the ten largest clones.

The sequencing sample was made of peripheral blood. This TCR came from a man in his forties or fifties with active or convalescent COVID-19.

The DNA reads TGTGCCAGCAGTGCCGGGGGGGGGTATGCCTACGAGCAGTACTTC. This sequence encodes CASSAGGGYAYEQYF. The V gene is TRBV25-1 and the J gene is TRBJ2-7; 8 bases in the junction line up with TRBD2. The germline V gene specifies MGHDK as CDR1 and SYGVNS as CDR2. V loses 4 bases at its end and J loses 2 bases; junction bases beyond the gene matches: 7. Measured from the cysteine to the phenylalanine, the CDR3 is 15 residues long. The kept DNA is CDR3 alone, 45 bases in frame from the first base.